These 16 T cell receptor beta chains share one sample of origin, sequenced in a study of T-cell reconstitution after alpha-beta-depleted transplantation in children. Unique molecular identifiers were used to barcode this TCRbeta library. TCRdb re-derived calls from the PCR reads in MiXCR, one entry per CDR3 protein. The sample lists about 300,000 distinct CDR3 sequences; almost 8% were seen once. Study findings and constraints: Newly produced T cells mostly provided counts and TCRbeta diversity after one year, as hyperexpanded clones declined.

The antigens of these receptors remain unknown. The starting material was peripheral blood, obtained 360 days after TCRalphabeta/CD19-depleted stem cell transplant. These receptors were obtained from a female patient aged 2 to 10 who had a stem cell transplant for Fanconi anemia, so the T cells may come from the graft donor.

This clonotype was seen ten or more times. The chain links TRBV13 to TRBJ2-7; D might be TRBD2 (7 bases). V was clipped by 3 bases and J by 4 bases, with 13 bases between them. The CDR3 loop spans 14 amino acids. Germline V gives CDR1 PRHDT, CDR2 FYEKMQ (reference sequence). The CDR3 loop is CASSLNREGYEQYF. CDR3 coding DNA: TGTGCCAGCAGCTTGAACAGGGAGGGGTACGAGCAGTACTTC.

This clonotype was picked up a small number of times. The chain recombines TRBV5-1 with TRBJ1-3; TRBD1 might be the D (5 bases). CDR3 length equals 14 residues. Germline lookup yields CDR1 SGHRS and CDR2 YFSETQ. V lost 3 bases to trimming and J lost 2 bases, with 9 bases between them. The CDR3 reads CASSWWGAGNTIYF. For the CDR3, the DNA is TGCGCCAGCAGCTGGTGGGGGGCTGGAAACACCATATATTTT. The full variable domain, its missing parts supplied by reference TRBV5-1 and TRBJ1-3, is KAGVTQTPRYLIKTRGQQVTLSCSPISGHRSVSWYQQTPGQGLQFLFEYFSETQRNKGNFPGRFSGRQFSNSRSEMNVSTLELGDSALYLCASSWWGAGNTIYFGEGSWLTVV.

The V and J genes are TRBV4-1 and TRBJ2-3; no reliable D call. The CDR3 covers 14 residues. Germline lookup yields CDR1 MGHRA and CDR2 YSYEKL. Trimming removed 2 bases at V and 0 bases at J, with 6 bases between. DNA for the CDR3: TGCGCCAGCAGCCAAAGTTCTAGCACAGATACGCAGTATTTT. It translates to CASSQSSSTDTQYF.

This clonotype came up many times. The chain uses TRBV9 and TRBJ2-2; 8 nucleotides line up with TRBD1. The germline CDR1 and CDR2 sequences are SGDLS and YYNGEE. J gave up 2 bases and V 4 bases, and 7 bases lay outside the gene matches. The CDR3 contains 16 residues. The CDR3 nucleotides are TGTGCCAGCAGCTCACCAGGGGGCCCAAACACCGGGGAGCTGTTTTTT. Protein sequence: CASSSPGGPNTGELFF. The whole variable domain, filled in from reference TRBV9 and TRBJ2-2, reads DSGVTQTPKHLITATGQRVTLRCSPRSGDLSVYWYQQSLDQGLQFLIQYYNGEERAKGNILERFSAQQFPDLHSELNLSSLELGDSALYFCASSSPGGPNTGELFFGEGSRLTVL.

The sample holds many counts of this clonotype. V usage is TRBV15 and J usage is TRBJ2-3, with 11 bases identical to TRBD1. This CDR3 is built from 15 residues. With 9 bases clipped from V and 5 bases from J, the junction kept 10 bases outside the gene matches. CDR1 is LNHNV and CDR2 is YYDKDF in the germline V gene (reference sequence). CDR3 sequence: CATQGGTGGEDTQYF. DNA of the CDR3: TGTGCCACACAAGGCGGGACAGGGGGTGAAGATACGCAGTATTTT. The entire variable domain, with the rest obtained from reference TRBV15 and TRBJ2-3, is as follows: DAMVIQNPRYQVTQFGKPVTLSCSQTLNHNVMYWYQQKSSQAPKLLFHYYDKDFNNEADTPDNFQSRRPNTSFCFLDIRSPGLGDTAMYLCATQGGTGGEDTQYFGPGTRLTVL.

Many counts were recorded for this clonotype. The chain joins TRBV10-3 to TRBJ2-1; maybe TRBD2 (5 bases). The V gene's germline CDR1 is ENHRY and CDR2 SYGVKD. This CDR3 is 16 amino acids long. Trimming removed 5 bases from V and 0 bases from J, with 14 bases in between. DNA for the CDR3: TGTGCCATCAGTTTTCGGGGTGCGAGCTCCTACAATGAGCAGTTCTTC. This codes for CAISFRGASSYNEQFF.

This clonotype was detected ten times or more. V is TRBV6-2 or TRBV6-3 and J is TRBJ2-7, with 9 positions matching TRBD1. The germline gives CDR1 MNHEY, CDR2 SVGEGT. CDR3 length: 14 amino acids. Trimming removed 4 bases from V and 3 bases from J; junction bases left unmatched: 4. This CDR3 is CASSFPGQGYEQYF. The CDR3 DNA reads as TGTGCCAGCAGTTTTCCGGGACAGGGCTACGAGCAGTACTTC.

This clonotype was picked up many times. CDR3 in DNA: TGTGCCAGCAGCCATAACTTGGGGCAGTTCTTC. The encoded protein is CASSHNLGQFF. V usage is TRBV4-2 and J usage is TRBJ2-1; no reliable D call. This CDR3 comprises 11 residues. CDR1 is LGHNA and CDR2 is YNFKEQ in the germline V gene. The germline V and J ends were trimmed by 3 bases and 12 bases, with 9 bases remaining between them.

This clonotype was detected ten times or more. V usage is TRBV6-5 and J usage is TRBJ1-4; no definite D call. Trimming took 6 bases from V and 8 from J, leaving 13 bases between them. The CDR3 has 13 residues. Looked up from germline, CDR1 is MNHEY and CDR2 is SVGAGI. CDR3 bases: TGTGCCAGCAGCCAGGTTCGGGCGGAAAAACTGTTTTTT. This sequence encodes CASSQVRAEKLFF.

The chain uses TRBV6-2 or TRBV6-3 and TRBJ2-5, with 10 bases matching TRBD2. CDR3 length: 20 residues. CDR1 MNHEY and CDR2 SVGEGT come from the germline V gene. J was trimmed by 5 bases and V by 0 bases; bases with no gene match: 18. The CDR3 coding sequence is TGTGCCAGCAGTTACTCGTGGCTAGCGGGGGCCAAGGGGGATTTGGAGACCCAGTACTTC. Its translation is CASSYSWLAGAKGDLETQYF.

This clonotype was detected ten times or more. V gene TRBV7-8 combines with J gene TRBJ1-5; TRBD1 is a possible D gene (5 bases). Germline V CDR1 and CDR2: SGHVS, FQNEAQ. This CDR3 spans 14 amino acids. With 5 bases removed from V and 2 bases from J, the gap between germline ends came to 10 bases. CDR3 protein: CASSPWGGNQPQHF. CDR3 bases: TGTGCCAGCAGCCCCTGGGGGGGCAATCAGCCCCAGCATTTT.

This clonotype turned up a few times. V and J are TRBV9 and TRBJ2-1; TRBD1 aligns across 11 bases. The CDR3 sequence is 18 residues long. From germline, CDR1 is SGDLS and CDR2 YYNGEE. The J segment lost 4 bases and the V segment lost 1 base, leaving 10 bases of the junction unmatched. This CDR3 is CASSVMVLGQGVYNEQFF. As DNA, the CDR3 is TGTGCCAGCAGCGTAATGGTTCTGGGACAGGGGGTATACAATGAGCAGTTCTTC.

This clonotype has ten or more counts. This sequence joins TRBV11-2 and TRBJ1-2, with D unresolved. The germline V gene encodes CDR1 SGHAT and CDR2 FQNNGV. V lost 2 bases, J lost 4 bases, and 11 bases lay in between. There are 14 residues in the CDR3. The CDR3, as DNA: TGTGCCAGCAGCTTATTGGCCTTTCCCTATGGCTACACCTTC. Residues: CASSLLAFPYGYTF.

The genes are TRBV2 and TRBJ1-2; D might be TRBD1 (5 bases). The CDR3 contains 14 residues. Germline loops: CDR1 SNHLY, CDR2 FYNNEI. Trimming shortened V by 2 bases and J by 0 bases, and 7 bases separated the two germline ends. The chain's CDR3 is CASSERRANYGYTF. DNA for the CDR3: TGTGCCAGCAGTGAACGCAGGGCTAACTATGGCTACACCTTC.

In this sample, this clonotype turned up many times. The rearrangement joins TRBV7-2 to TRBJ2-5, with unresolved D. Per the germline V gene, CDR1 is SGHTA and CDR2 is FQGNSA. This CDR3 contains 12 residues. V was shortened by 4 bases and J by 5 bases, with 8 bases between the two germline ends. The CDR3 loop reads CASSSNRETQYF. The CDR3, as DNA: TGTGCCAGCAGCTCGAATAGGGAGACCCAGTACTTC.

This clonotype was detected a few times. The chain links TRBV11-2 to TRBJ1-1; TRBD1 agrees at 7 bases. Looked up from germline, CDR1 is SGHAT and CDR2 is FQNNGV. This CDR3 is 14 amino acids long. The V and J ends lost 5 bases and 5 bases, in that order; junction bases with no gene match: 8. In nucleotides, the CDR3 is TGTGCCAGCAGCGACCCGGGACAGAGAACTGAAGCTTTCTTT. Encoded protein: CASSDPGQRTEAFF.